This T cell receptor (beta chain) was identified during a study of cytomegalovirus exposure and HLA in healthy donors. Study findings and constraints: TCR beta V- and J-gene trimming, according to a later analysis, was linked to a missense DCLRE1C variant.

For this clone: The antigen is undetermined.

The CDR3 has 14 residues. The V end lost 7 bases, the J end lost 4 bases, and 16 bases lay between the germline ends. Germline CDR1 and CDR2: LNHDA and SQIVND (reference sequence). Primers: 60 Vbeta forward and 13 Jbeta reverse. Assay used: immunoSEQ multiplex PCR; TCRdb lists only in-frame clones, some missing. The sample has around 210,000 clones, and its top ten clones hold around 0.95%. The TCR comes from a woman aged 25 to 39 in good health and CMV-seropositive. The sequencing input was PBMCs. The V and J genes are TRBV19 and TRBJ1-2; no clear D. The CDR3 sequence is CASTLSGSGYGYTF. In DNA form, the CDR3 reads TGTGCCAGTACTCTTTCGGGGAGTGGCTATGGCTACACCTTC.